Listed here are 30 T cell receptor beta chains from one sample, sequenced in a study of CD8 T cells in ankylosing spondylitis (dated by TCRdb to the late 2010s). Beyond this particular receptor, the publication reports: A TCR beta motif of about eight highly homologous amino acid variants appeared characteristic of blood from ankylosing spondylitis patients.

No antigen is known for these receptors. The method behind the library was 5' RACE. Sequencing was performed on an Illumina HiSeq 2500. TCRdb itself trimmed the public reads at Q25 with fastp, ran MiXCR and retained productive beta chains. All rows with the same CDR3 protein become a single entry with the most common DNA and genes. This sample gives under 150,000 distinct CDR3 sequences in total; under 20% of them show up just once. 30% to 35% of the sample lies in the top ten. The sample taken for sequencing was blood, either unsorted or a sorted T cell fraction (not recorded which). Every receptor here comes from a male donor with ankylosing spondylitis.

This clonotype showed up just a few times. The V and J genes are TRBV29-1 and TRBJ2-7, with a weak D call TRBD2 (5 bases). The CDR3 covers 14 residues. V lost 6 bases and J 0 bases, leaving 15 bases between the germline ends. The germline CDR1 and CDR2 sequences are SQVTM and ANQGSEA. The CDR3 DNA follows: TGCAGCGTGGGATATACCGGGATCTCCTACGAGCAGTACTTC. Translating it yields CSVGYTGISYEQYF.

There are a few counts of this clonotype. The chain uses TRBV9 and TRBJ1-1, with D perhaps TRBD1 (6 bases). The CDR3 runs to 12 residues. Germline CDR1 and CDR2: SGDLS and YYNGEE. Trimming took 3 bases from V and 5 from J, leaving 8 bases between them. CDR3 in DNA: TGTGCCAGCAGCGCCCAGGGGACTGAAGCTTTCTTT. It is translated as CASSAQGTEAFF.

V gene TRBV7-9 combines with J gene TRBJ1-5; no clear D. CDR1 is SEHNR, CDR2 FQNEAQ, per germline (reference sequence). Trimming pared 4 bases from V and 0 bases from J, leaving 4 bases between. CDR3 length: 13 amino acids. The CDR3 reads CASSSNSNQPQHF. The CDR3 DNA sequence: TGTGCCAGCAGCTCTAATAGCAATCAGCCCCAGCATTTT.

This clonotype has just a few counts. CDR3 loop: CATSPGTAEYGYTF. CDR3 nucleotide sequence: TGTGCCACCAGTCCCGGGACCGCGGAATATGGCTACACCTTC. The rearrangement uses TRBV24-1 and TRBJ1-2; weak D call: TRBD1 (5 bases). The length of the CDR3 is 14 residues. The V gene lost 6 bases and the J gene lost 5 bases, with 15 bases spanning the gap. CDR1 is KGHDR and CDR2 is SFDVKD in the germline V gene.

This clonotype was seen only a few times. The chain joins TRBV21-1 to TRBJ2-7; the table's D gene call, TRBD1, was not cross checked with the DNA. TRBV21-1 constitutes a pseudogene. The CDR3 covers 14 residues. This CDR3 reads CASSKGDRSYEQYF. The CDR3 nucleotides are TGTGCCAGCAGCAAAGGGGACAGGTCCTACGAGCAGTACTTC.

The CDR3 is CSARQAYEQYF. The DNA for the CDR3 is TGCAGTGCCCGACAGGCCTACGAGCAGTACTTC. The chain combines TRBV20-1 with TRBJ2-7, with D perhaps TRBD1 (6 bases). The CDR3 covers 11 residues. Trimming took off 6 bases at V and 2 bases at J, with 8 bases between the two ends. Germline V lookup: CDR1 DFQATT, CDR2 SNEGSKA (reference sequence).

V and J are TRBV19 and TRBJ1-5, with a possible D match to TRBD1 (5 bases). Germline CDR1 LNHDA, CDR2 SQIVND (reference sequence). The CDR3 totals 13 residues. Deletions cut 3 bases from V and 3 bases from J, with 6 bases between. The CDR3 coding sequence is TGTGCCAGTAGTATGGGACCCAATCAGCCCCAGCATTTT. The encoded protein is CASSMGPNQPQHF.

This clonotype turned up a few times. The chain recombines TRBV12-3 or TRBV12-4 with TRBJ2-7, with no clear D. V lost 5 bases, J lost 2 bases, and 7 bases lay in between. The CDR3 sequence is 12 residues long. CDR3 protein: CASSTSPYEQYF. The CDR3 bases are TGTGCCAGCAGTACCTCGCCCTACGAGCAGTACTTC.

This clonotype turned up a few times. The chain joins TRBV14 to TRBJ1-2; D gene unclear. V shed 4 bases and J shed 4 bases, with 7 bases lying between them. Germline assignment: CDR1 SGHDN and CDR2 FVKESK. The CDR3 runs to 12 residues. The DNA for the CDR3 is TGTGCCAGCAGCCCCTCCGCCTATGGCTACACCTTC. Amino acid sequence: CASSPSAYGYTF.

A few counts support this clonotype. This rearrangement joins TRBV27 to TRBJ1-1; D possibly corresponds to TRBD1 (5 bases). Germline CDR1 MNHEY, CDR2 SMNVEV (reference sequence). CDR3 length: 12 residues. Trimming removed 7 bases from V and 6 bases from J, with 12 bases in between. DNA of the CDR3: TGTGCCAGCATTGGGGCTCTGGCTGAAGCTTTCTTT. It translates to CASIGALAEAFF.

This rearrangement joins TRBV20-1 to TRBJ2-7; D is unresolved. The V end was cut by 3 bases, the J end by 0 bases, with 6 bases between. Germline V gene sequence: CDR1 DFQATT, CDR2 SNEGSKA (reference sequence). The CDR3 length is 12 residues. CDR3 residues: CSARVHSYEQYF. The CDR3 DNA reads as TGCAGTGCTAGGGTGCACTCCTACGAGCAGTACTTC.

This clonotype was counted between two and nine times. The chain has TRBV20-1 and TRBJ1-5; 10 bases match TRBD1. Per the germline V gene, CDR1 is DFQATT and CDR2 is SNEGSKA (reference sequence). Trimming at V came to 1 base and at J to 1 base, leaving 16 bases not matched to a gene. The CDR3 is 20 amino acids. CDR3 sequence reads: CSARGYTTGGRLSSNQPQHF. The CDR3 DNA sequence: TGCAGTGCTAGAGGGTATACGACAGGGGGCCGATTATCGAGCAATCAGCCCCAGCATTTT.

This chain links TRBV2 with TRBJ2-7; no firm D call. Per germline, CDR1 SNHLY and CDR2 FYNNEI. This CDR3 contains 10 residues. Trimming removed 8 bases at V and 3 bases at J, with 5 bases between. The CDR3 loop is CASESYEQYF. Here the CDR3 DNA reads TGTGCCAGCGAGAGCTACGAGCAGTACTTC.

This clonotype was detected ten times or more. The chain combines TRBV29-1 with TRBJ2-1; 9 bases are shared with TRBD2. CDR3 length: 14 amino acids. J lost 3 bases, V lost 4 bases, and 4 bases had no gene match. Germline loops: CDR1 SQVTM, CDR2 ANQGSEA. The CDR3 region has the DNA TGCAGCGTTGCTGGCGGGAGGGGCTACAATGAGCAGTTCTTC. Its translation is CSVAGGRGYNEQFF.

The genes are TRBV9 and TRBJ1-2; D is unresolved. V was cut by 3 bases and J by 4 bases, with 13 bases left in between. This CDR3 spans 14 amino acids. Germline CDR1 and CDR2: SGDLS and YYNGEE. Here the CDR3 reads CASSAPEKIYGYTF. CDR3 nucleotides: TGTGCCAGCAGCGCCCCAGAGAAGATCTATGGCTACACCTTC.

The chain uses TRBV3-1 and TRBJ2-1; 13 bases are a match to TRBD2. Germline CDR1 is LGHDT and CDR2 is YNNKEL (reference sequence). V lost 7 bases to trimming and J lost 3 bases; unmatched junction nucleotides: 15. This CDR3 has 19 amino acids. CDR3 coding DNA: TGTGCCAGCACCAAACAGGCGGGGACTAGCGGGAACATCTACAATGAGCAGTTCTTC. It yields the protein CASTKQAGTSGNIYNEQFF.

The chain couples TRBV28 to TRBJ2-1; 7 nucleotides align to TRBD2. Germline assignment: CDR1 MDHEN and CDR2 SYDVKM. This CDR3 comprises 22 residues. After removal of 4 bases from V and 0 bases from J, the junction contained 24 bases not matched to a gene. The CDR3 reads CASSSPPFRQIRGGSSYNEQFF. Here the CDR3 DNA reads TGTGCCAGCAGTTCCCCACCATTTAGACAGATACGTGGCGGGAGCTCCTACAATGAGCAGTTCTTC.

The chain joins TRBV15 to TRBJ1-1; D ambiguous. This CDR3 has 13 amino acids. Trimming took off 6 bases at V and 1 base at J, with 9 bases between the two ends. Germline V CDR1 and CDR2: LNHNV, YYDKDF (reference sequence). The CDR3 DNA reads TGTGCCACCAGGCAACTCGGGAACACTGAAGCTTTCTTT. This encodes CATRQLGNTEAFF. Variable domain in full (rest from reference TRBV15 and TRBJ1-1): DAMVIQNPRYQVTQFGKPVTLSCSQTLNHNVMYWYQQKSSQAPKLLFHYYDKDFNNEADTPDNFQSRRPNTSFCFLDIRSPGLGDTAMYLCATRQLGNTEAFFGQGTRLTVV.

This clonotype was found a few times. This chain joins TRBV10-2 and TRBJ2-1; 8 nucleotides align to TRBD2. The CDR3 is made up of 17 amino acids. CDR1 and CDR2 from the germline V gene are WSHSY and SAAADI. J lost 4 bases, V lost 2 bases, and 10 bases had no gene match. CDR3 sequence: CASSEGSAGGIYNEQFF. The CDR3, as DNA: TGCGCCAGCAGTGAGGGATCGGCGGGAGGTATTTACAATGAGCAGTTCTTC.

The rearrangement uses TRBV5-5 and TRBJ2-1; D remains ambiguous. Germline V gene sequence: CDR1 SGHKS, CDR2 YYEKEE (reference sequence). V lost 0 bases to trimming and J lost 9 bases, with 7 bases between them. The CDR3 spans 12 residues. CDR3 sequence (DNA): TGTGCCAGCAGCTTGGACCGCCGTGAGCAGTTCTTC. It codes for CASSLDRREQFF.

This clonotype has just a few counts. This CDR3 is CASGRREGYNEQFF. The CDR3 DNA follows: TGTGCCAGTGGCAGGCGGGAAGGCTACAATGAGCAGTTCTTC. The chain recombines TRBV9 with TRBJ2-1; D is perhaps TRBD2 (6 bases). Germline V gene data show CDR1 as SGDLS and CDR2 as YYNGEE. The CDR3 runs to 14 residues. V was pared by 8 bases and J by 3 bases, with 15 bases between.

This clonotype was recorded many times. The CDR3 DNA follows: TGTGCCAGCAGCCCAACCCTACCCTACGAGCAGTACTTC. Translation gives CASSPTLPYEQYF. The J gene is TRBJ2-7, the V gene TRBV2; D remains ambiguous. Germline assignment: CDR1 SNHLY and CDR2 FYNNEI. Between the trimmed V and J ends, which lost 6 bases and 2 bases, there was a span of 11 bases. CDR3 length: 13 residues.

V usage is TRBV5-6 and J usage is TRBJ2-1; 11 bases fit TRBD1. The germline gives CDR1 SGHDT, CDR2 YYEEEE. The CDR3 has 19 residues. Germline trimming cut 4 bases from V and 0 bases from J; bases unmatched to any gene: 12. CDR3 sequence (DNA): TGTGCCAGCAGCCCTCGGACAGGGGGCGGTTCGAGCTCCTACAATGAGCAGTTCTTC. Its translation is CASSPRTGGGSSSYNEQFF.

The V call is TRBV6-6, the J call TRBJ2-1; no clear D. Looked up from germline, CDR1 is MNHNY and CDR2 is SVGAGI (reference sequence). The CDR3 sequence is 12 residues long. Trimming took off 4 bases at V and 15 bases at J, with 16 bases between the two ends. This chain's CDR3 is CASSSRSFAPFF. The CDR3 nucleotides read TGTGCCAGCAGTTCCAGGTCCTTTGCCCCGTTCTTC.

The chain couples TRBV7-3 to TRBJ2-5; D gene unclear. Trimming pared 0 bases from V and 0 bases from J, leaving 17 bases between. Per the germline V gene, CDR1 is SGHTA and CDR2 is FQGTGA. CDR3 length: 18 residues. Here the CDR3 DNA reads TGTGCCAGCAGCTTAACGAGGTTCATAACTCTGTACCAAGAGACCCAGTACTTC. Residues: CASSLTRFITLYQETQYF.

The chain employs TRBV7-9 and TRBJ1-1; D may be TRBD1 (5 bases). The length of the CDR3 is 13 residues. Looked up from germline, CDR1 is SEHNR and CDR2 is FQNEAQ (reference sequence). Trimming removed 5 bases from V and 5 bases from J, with 12 bases in between. The DNA for the CDR3 is TGTGCCAGCAGCCCGGGGGGGGTAACTGAAGCTTTCTTT. It encodes CASSPGGVTEAFF.

V is TRBV20-1 and J is TRBJ2-5, with D possibly being TRBD2 (7 bases). Looked up from germline, CDR1 is DFQATT and CDR2 is SNEGSKA (reference sequence). The length of the CDR3 is 11 residues. CDR3 sequence (DNA): TGCACCACGCGGGGGCCGGAGACCCAGTACTTC. The encoded protein is CTTRGPETQYF.

The chain joins TRBV27 to TRBJ2-7, with unresolved D. The CDR3 contains 14 residues. The V gene's germline CDR1 is MNHEY and CDR2 SMNVEV (reference sequence). The V end was cut by 0 bases, the J end by 3 bases, with 9 bases between. This CDR3 is CASSLSLPGYEQYF. In nucleotides, the CDR3 is TGTGCCAGCAGTTTATCTCTGCCCGGCTACGAGCAGTACTTC.

This clonotype was observed many times. The chain joins TRBV28 to TRBJ2-5; 9 positions agree with TRBD1. Germline lookup yields CDR1 MDHEN and CDR2 SYDVKM. The CDR3 covers 17 residues. Trimming took 5 bases from V and 2 from J; bases not matched to a gene: 12. CDR3 loop: CASSTLLQGALQETQYF. In DNA form, the CDR3 reads TGTGCCAGCAGTACATTACTACAGGGGGCGTTACAAGAGACCCAGTACTTC. Based on the CDR3 plus reference TRBV28 and TRBJ2-5, the full variable domain is DVKVTQSSRYLVKRTGEKVFLECVQDMDHENMFWYRQDPGLGLRLIYFSYDVKMKEKGDIPEGYSVSREKKERFSLILESASTNQTSMYLCASSTLLQGALQETQYFGPGTRLLVL.

Only a few counts were recorded for this clonotype. V and J are TRBV7-2 and TRBJ2-3, with 10 bases that match TRBD2. The germline CDR1 and CDR2 sequences are SGHTA and FQGNSA. The length of the CDR3 is 15 residues. J was trimmed by 10 bases and V by 3 bases; bases with no gene match: 10. The CDR3 DNA sequence: TGTGCCAGCAGCTTTCTAGCGGGGGCCCCTAACTCGCAGTATTTT. Protein product: CASSFLAGAPNSQYF.